Sequencing of this TCR beta chain was carried out in a study of T cell changes during pregnancy in multiple sclerosis. V was trimmed by 6 bases and J by 7 bases, leaving 16 bases between them. CDR3 length: 14 residues. Germline V gene lookup returns CDR1 MDHEN and CDR2 SYDVKM. TCRdb's table, derived via immunoSEQ multiplex PCR, lists solely in-frame clones and lacks some. The sample shows around 40,000 clones, less than 95% of them seen only once. The receptor's source is a female donor in good health, enrolled as a control in a pregnancy study. The chain uses TRBV28 and TRBJ1-5; no definite D call. The starting material was CD4+ T cells from peripheral blood mononuclear cells, obtained in the first trimester of pregnancy. The CDR3 loop is CASRQLEGGQPQHF. CDR3 coding DNA: TGTGCCAGCAGACAACTGGAGGGTGGACAGCCCCAGCATTTT.